What follows are 22 T cell receptor beta chains derived from one specimen sequenced in a study of early T cells in non-severe SARS-CoV-2 infection. Via MiXCR, TCRdb re-called the 5' RACE reads, giving one row per CDR3 protein. Found here are 55,000 or so distinct CDR3 sequences, approximately 6.2% of them singletons; the top ten hold about 3.9%. The sample taken for sequencing was whole blood. The receptors here all came from an adult who was a healthcare worker with PCR-confirmed SARS-CoV-2 infection or an uninfected control (not recorded which).

This chain uses TRBV19 with TRBJ1-3; TRBD1 is a possible D gene (6 bases). This CDR3 contains 15 residues. V lost 11 bases and J lost 4, with 21 bases in between. Germline CDR1 LNHDA, CDR2 SQIVND (reference sequence). CDR3 sequence: CASWRQDSYGNTIYF. In DNA, the CDR3 is TGTGCCTCTTGGCGACAGGACTCGTACGGAAACACCATATATTTT.

In DNA form, the CDR3 reads TGCGCCAGCAGCTTGGATGGACAGGTGCCCTACGAGCAGTACTTC. It translates to CASSLDGQVPYEQYF. The chain combines TRBV5-1 with TRBJ2-7; 7 bases map to TRBD1. Per germline, CDR1 SGHRS and CDR2 YFSETQ. This CDR3 has 15 residues. Trimming removed 0 bases from V and 2 bases from J; junction bases left unmatched: 5.

Notes on this clonotype: A clone one base away is much larger, so this may be a read error. This chain joins TRBV9 and TRBJ2-2; D uncertain. The CDR3 has 14 residues. CDR1 and CDR2 (germline): SGDLS, YYNGEE. The CDR3 sequence is CAGSDDRNTGELFF. The CDR3 DNA reads as TGTGCCGGCAGCGATGACCGTAACACCGGGGAGCTGTTTTTT.

This clonotype was recorded at least ten times. CDR3 in amino acids: CASSVQGATFTQYF. DNA for the CDR3: TGTGCCAGCAGTGTACAGGGTGCCACCTTCACGCAGTATTTT. This sequence joins TRBV6-1 and TRBJ2-3; tentative D call: TRBD1 (6 bases). Germline V gene lookup returns CDR1 MNHNS and CDR2 SASEGT. This CDR3 contains 14 residues. The V and J ends lost 4 bases and 9 bases respectively, with 17 bases between them.

This clonotype was recorded many times. The chain couples TRBV5-1 to TRBJ1-2; 8 positions agree with TRBD1. The CDR3 consists of 15 residues. Germline V gene data show CDR1 as SGHRS and CDR2 as YFSETQ. The V segment lost 2 bases and the J segment 1 base; nucleotides outside the gene matches: 4. CDR3 bases: TGCGCCAGCAGCTTTCCGGGACAGGTTAACTATGGCTACACCTTC. It encodes CASSFPGQVNYGYTF.

The chain links TRBV10-2 to TRBJ1-1, with 9 bases fitting TRBD1. Looked up from germline, CDR1 is WSHSY and CDR2 is SAAADI. The CDR3 has 13 amino acids. The V gene end was trimmed by 6 bases and the J gene end by 4 bases; junction bases not matched to a gene: 3. This chain's CDR3 is CASRDRGSTEAFF. DNA of the CDR3: TGCGCCAGCAGAGACAGGGGGAGCACTGAAGCTTTCTTT.

This clonotype was counted many times. The rearrangement links TRBV19 to TRBJ2-3, with TRBD2 matching over 9 bases. Germline trimming cut 3 bases from V and 5 bases from J; bases unmatched to any gene: 6. This CDR3 contains 15 residues. The germline gives CDR1 LNHDA, CDR2 SQIVND (reference sequence). The CDR3 protein is CASSILAGLRDTQYF. The CDR3 DNA follows: TGTGCCAGTAGTATCCTAGCGGGGCTCAGAGATACGCAGTATTTT.

This clonotype was counted a few times. This chain uses TRBV4-3 with TRBJ1-2; D is undetermined. Trimming took off 0 bases at V and 4 bases at J, with 12 bases between the two ends. CDR1 is LGHNA and CDR2 is YSLEER in the germline V gene. The CDR3 length is 15 residues. The DNA of the CDR3 is TGCGCCAGCAGCCAAGAACACGGAGTATCCTATGGCTACACCTTC. This encodes CASSQEHGVSYGYTF.

This clonotype was seen a few times. The chain employs TRBV4-3 and TRBJ1-1, with D unclear. The CDR3 sequence is 14 residues long. Trimming removed 1 base from V and 1 base from J, with 7 bases in between. Germline loops: CDR1 LGHNA, CDR2 YSLEER. DNA for the CDR3: TGCGCCAGCAGCCAAGGAACGCAGAACACTGAAGCTTTCTTT. Amino acid sequence: CASSQGTQNTEAFF.

This clonotype was counted at least ten times. J is TRBJ1-5 and V is TRBV6-5; D call uncertain. The germline V gene has CDR1 MNHEY and CDR2 SVGAGI. This CDR3 has 13 residues. Trimming took off 2 bases at V and 6 bases at J, with 8 bases between the two ends. CDR3 DNA sequence: TGTGCCAGCAGTTACAGGGAGGGTCAGCCCCAGCATTTT. Amino acid sequence: CASSYREGQPQHF.

This clonotype was seen ten or more times. The chain combines TRBV18 with TRBJ2-3; possibly TRBD1 for D (6 bases). There are 14 residues in the CDR3. CDR1 and CDR2 from the germline V gene are KGHSH and LQKENI. Trimming pared 6 bases from V and 2 bases from J, leaving 12 bases between. CDR3 DNA: TGTGCCAGCTCGCCGGACAGCGCCACAGATACGCAGTATTTT. Amino acids: CASSPDSATDTQYF.

This clonotype was observed at least ten times. The chain employs TRBV24-1 and TRBJ2-3; 7 nucleotides match TRBD2. The CDR3 runs 17 residues. Germline V lookup: CDR1 KGHDR, CDR2 SFDVKD. Unmatched junction bases numbered 9, after V lost 4 bases and J lost 0 bases. In nucleotides, the CDR3 is TGTGCCACCAGTGAAGGAGGGGTAGCGGGTAGCACAGATACGCAGTATTTT. Protein sequence: CATSEGGVAGSTDTQYF.

This sequence joins TRBV6-5 and TRBJ2-1, with TRBD2 matching 9 bases. The CDR3 is 16 amino acids. V shed 4 bases, J shed 2 bases, and the junction held 6 bases outside the gene matches. CDR1 and CDR2 from the germline V gene are MNHEY and SVGAGI. CDR3 DNA: TGTGCCAGCAGTTTAGATAGCGGGAGCACCTACAATGAGCAGTTCTTC. It encodes CASSLDSGSTYNEQFF.

This clonotype was picked up many times. This chain connects TRBV7-2 to TRBJ2-2, with D perhaps matching TRBD1 (6 bases). Trimming took off 5 bases at V and 0 bases at J, with 10 bases between the two ends. The length of the CDR3 is 15 residues. The germline V gene encodes CDR1 SGHTA and CDR2 FQGNSA. As DNA, the CDR3 is TGTGCCAGCAGCCCTCGGACAGCGAACACCGGGGAGCTGTTTTTT. It specifies CASSPRTANTGELFF. Filled out from reference TRBV7-2 and TRBJ2-2, the complete variable domain reads GAGVSQSPSNKVTEKGKDVELRCDPISGHTALYWYRQSLGQGLEFLIYFQGNSAPDKSGLPSDRFSAERTGGSVSTLTIQRTQQEDSAVYLCASSPRTANTGELFFGEGSRLTVL.

This clonotype has at least ten counts. The V gene is TRBV27, the J gene TRBJ2-7; D tentatively fits TRBD1 or TRBD2 (5 bases each). Germline CDR1 is MNHEY and CDR2 is SMNVEV (reference sequence). The CDR3 covers 15 residues. V shed 1 base and J shed 2 bases, with 12 bases lying between them. The CDR3 nucleotides read TGTGCCAGCAGTTTATTCGGGCAGGGACCCTACGAGCAGTACTTC. This encodes CASSLFGQGPYEQYF.

This clonotype was found a few times. The chain couples TRBV7-9 to TRBJ1-5; D is uncertain. Per germline, CDR1 SEHNR and CDR2 FQNEAQ (reference sequence). Trimming removed 2 bases at V and 2 bases at J, with 13 bases between. The CDR3 has 16 residues. In nucleotides, the CDR3 is TGTGCCAGCAGCTTATGGGCGGGGTTGGGCAATCAGCCCCAGCATTTT. Protein: CASSLWAGLGNQPQHF.

This clonotype was counted at least ten times. The V and J genes are TRBV4-3 and TRBJ1-2; 11 positions agree with TRBD1. The CDR3 extends over 17 amino acids. CDR1 and CDR2 from the germline V gene are LGHNA and YSLEER. V lost 4 bases, J lost 4 bases, and 11 bases stayed unmatched. The CDR3 region is CASSPHSRDRGTYGYTF. CDR3 coding DNA: TGCGCCAGCAGCCCTCATAGCCGGGACAGGGGGACCTATGGCTACACCTTC.

This clonotype was detected only a few times. The chain recombines TRBV6-5 with TRBJ2-5; either TRBD1 or TRBD2 may supply D (6 bases each). The CDR3 loop spans 17 amino acids. CDR1 and CDR2 from the germline V gene are MNHEY and SVGAGI. V lost 6 bases, J lost 1 base, and 21 bases lay in between. CDR3 in amino acids: CASSLRIGGPPQETQYF. The CDR3 region has the DNA TGTGCCAGCAGCCTCAGGATTGGGGGGCCCCCCCAAGAGACCCAGTACTTC.

This clonotype was counted only a few times. The chain couples TRBV6-2 or TRBV6-3 to TRBJ2-3, with D possibly matching TRBD2 (5 bases). Between the trimmed V and J ends, which lost 8 bases and 3 bases, there was a span of 15 bases. CDR3 size: 14 residues. Looked up from germline, CDR1 is MNHEY and CDR2 is SVGEGT. The CDR3, as DNA: TGTGCCAGCCAACGGGCTTCGGGAACAGATACGCAGTATTTT. Residues: CASQRASGTDTQYF.

This clonotype has at least ten counts. The chain employs TRBV12-3 or TRBV12-4 and TRBJ1-5; weak D call: TRBD1 (5 bases). Deletions cut 5 bases from V and 9 bases from J, with 17 bases between. CDR3 size: 14 residues. Written as DNA, the CDR3 is TGTGCCAGCAGTACCGGACAAGGGCGGAGGCCCCAGCATTTT. Protein product: CASSTGQGRRPQHF.

This clonotype was counted a few times. This chain links TRBV29-1 with TRBJ2-2; 10 nucleotides match TRBD1. Germline V CDR1 and CDR2: SQVTM, ANQGSEA. The CDR3 extends over 18 amino acids. V lost 7 bases to trimming and J lost 1 base; unmatched junction nucleotides: 15. CDR3 nucleotides: TGCAGCGCCGGAGGGACAGGGGTATTAGGGAGGAACACCGGGGAGCTGTTTTTT. Translation: CSAGGTGVLGRNTGELFF.

This chain links TRBV6-5 with TRBJ1-6; a weak D match, TRBD1 (6 bases). From germline, CDR1 is MNHEY and CDR2 SVGAGI. The ends were cut back, 0 bases at V and 7 bases at J, with 13 bases in the middle. There are 16 residues in the CDR3. The CDR3 reads CASSYSSGVLNSPLHF. In DNA form, the CDR3 reads TGTGCCAGCAGTTACTCTTCAGGGGTTTTAAATTCACCCCTCCACTTT.